The sequence of this T cell receptor (beta chain) was determined in a study of PD-L1 blockade in urothelial cancer. TCRdb's table, derived via immunoSEQ multiplex PCR, lists solely in-frame clones and lacks some. The sample includes about 44,000 clones, about four fifths of them seen just once. V was pared by 1 base and J by 5 bases, with 3 bases of the junction left unmatched. This CDR3 has 14 amino acids. Germline CDR1 SGHTA, CDR2 FQGNSA. V and J are TRBV7-2 and TRBJ1-2; 8 bases align to TRBD1. The material sequenced was PBMCs, taken around atezolizumab (anti-PD-L1) treatment. The receptor's source is a man between 65 and 85 years old with urothelial cancer. Here the CDR3 reads CASSLGRGPYGYTF. As DNA, the CDR3 is TGTGCCAGCAGCTTAGGCAGGGGGCCGTATGGCTACACCTTC.